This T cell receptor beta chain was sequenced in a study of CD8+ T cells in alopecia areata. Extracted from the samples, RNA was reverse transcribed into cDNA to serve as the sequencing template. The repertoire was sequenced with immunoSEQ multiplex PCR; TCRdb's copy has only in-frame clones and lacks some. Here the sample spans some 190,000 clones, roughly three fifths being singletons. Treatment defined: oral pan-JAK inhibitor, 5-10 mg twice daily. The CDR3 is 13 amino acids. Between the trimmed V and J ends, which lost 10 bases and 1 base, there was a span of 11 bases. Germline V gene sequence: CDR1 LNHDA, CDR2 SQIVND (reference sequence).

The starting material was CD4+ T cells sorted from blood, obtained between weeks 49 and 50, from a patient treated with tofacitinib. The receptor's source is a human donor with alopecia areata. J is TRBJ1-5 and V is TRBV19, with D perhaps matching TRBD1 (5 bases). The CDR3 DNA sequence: TGTGCCACAGCCCGGGACAGCAATCAGCCCCAGCATTTT. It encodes CATARDSNQPQHF.